The 18 T cell receptor beta chains below all came from one sample that was sequenced in a study of CD8+ T cells in alopecia areata. Extraction of RNA preceded its reverse transcription into cDNA, which served as the sequencing template. The method was immunoSEQ multiplex PCR; TCRdb's version includes in-frame clones alone and lacks a portion of them. The sample contains a few hundred thousand clones, approximately 67% of which appear only once. The treatment here: oral pan-JAK inhibitor, 5-10 mg twice daily. This material consisted of CD4+ T cells sorted from blood, taken at week 44, from a patient treated with tofacitinib. The receptors derive from a human donor with alopecia areata.

V gene TRBV10-3 combines with J gene TRBJ2-6; the D is unclear. From germline, CDR1 is ENHRY and CDR2 SYGVKD. The germline V and J ends were trimmed by 5 bases and 3 bases, with 2 bases remaining between them. The CDR3 is 12 residues long. CDR3 nucleotide sequence: TGTGCCATCAGTCTTGGGGCCAACGTCCTGACTTTC. Its translation is CAISLGANVLTF.

The chain uses TRBV4-3 and TRBJ2-7, with TRBD1 identical over 9 bases. The V and J ends lost 4 bases and 3 bases, in that order; junction bases with no gene match: 7. The CDR3 loop spans 15 amino acids. The V gene's germline CDR1 is LGHNA and CDR2 YSLEER. The CDR3, as DNA: TGCGCCAGCAGCCGCTGGGGACAGGGTGGCTACGAGCAGTACTTC. As protein: CASSRWGQGGYEQYF.

The chain combines TRBV18 with TRBJ2-5; TRBD1 matches 8 bases. The CDR3 runs 14 residues. Germline V CDR1 and CDR2: KGHSH, LQKENI. The V segment lost 3 bases and the J segment 1 base; nucleotides outside the gene matches: 1. CDR3 in amino acids: CASSPGQGQETQYF. The CDR3 coding sequence is TGTGCCAGCTCACCCGGACAGGGCCAAGAGACCCAGTACTTC.

The gene calls are TRBV27 and TRBJ2-5; TRBD2 might be the D (5 bases). This CDR3 comprises 16 residues. CDR1 MNHEY and CDR2 SMNVEV come from the germline V gene (reference sequence). V gave up 6 bases and J gave up 5 bases, with 22 bases separating them. Here the CDR3 DNA reads TGTGCCAGCAGCCTAAAGGCCCCGAGCCGAGGGGAGACCCAGTACTTC. Translation gives CASSLKAPSRGETQYF.

This clone has a handful of counts. The V and J genes are TRBV15 and TRBJ1-1; D is unresolved. The CDR3 runs to 17 residues. CDR1 LNHNV and CDR2 YYDKDF come from the germline V gene (reference sequence). Deletions cut 1 base from V and 3 bases from J, with 18 bases between. CDR3 in amino acids: CATSRVERAFGDTEAFF. The CDR3 DNA is TGTGCCACCAGCAGAGTGGAAAGGGCATTTGGGGACACTGAAGCTTTCTTT.

This chain joins TRBV29-1 and TRBJ1-1; tentative D call: TRBD1 (5 bases). The ends were cut back, 7 bases at V and 5 bases at J, with 8 bases in the middle. The CDR3 consists of 10 residues. The V gene's germline CDR1 is SQVTM and CDR2 ANQGSEA. CDR3 DNA: TGCAGCGACGGGGGGACTGAAGCTTTCTTT. This translates into CSDGGTEAFF. Combining the CDR3 with reference TRBV29-1 and TRBJ1-1 gives the whole variable domain SAVISQKPSRDICQRGTSLTIQCQVDSQVTMMFWYRQQPGQSLTLIATANQGSEATYESGFVIDKFPISRPNLTFSTLTVSNMSPEDSSIYLCSDGGTEAFFGQGTRLTVV.

The CDR3 sequence: CASRLQETQYF. The DNA of the CDR3 is TGTGCCAGCAGATTACAAGAGACCCAGTACTTC. The chain has TRBV11-1 and TRBJ2-5; D is uncertain. Germline values: CDR1 SGHAT, CDR2 FQDESV (reference sequence). V was clipped by 6 bases and J by 2 bases, with 4 bases between them. The length of the CDR3 is 11 residues.

The chain carries TRBV11-2 and TRBJ2-3, with 8 positions matching TRBD2. Unmatched junction bases numbered 10, after V lost 5 bases and J lost 6 bases. Germline loops: CDR1 SGHAT, CDR2 FQNNGV. The CDR3 consists of 15 residues. The CDR3 loop reads CASSSGRRGVDTQYF. The DNA of the CDR3 is TGTGCCAGCAGCAGTGGGCGGCGGGGGGTGGATACGCAGTATTTT.

This clone was observed once. The genes are TRBV25-1 and TRBJ1-2; tentative D call: TRBD1 (6 bases). Germline V CDR1 and CDR2: MGHDK, SYGVNS. V was clipped by 3 bases and J by 4 bases, with 18 bases between them. The CDR3 spans 16 residues. The CDR3 reads CASSDAERGGSYGYTF. CDR3 in DNA: TGTGCCAGCAGTGATGCAGAGAGGGGGGGGAGCTATGGCTACACCTTC.

The chain recombines TRBV5-6 with TRBJ1-1, with 8 bases lining up with TRBD1. Germline V gene lookup returns CDR1 SGHDT and CDR2 YYEEEE. The CDR3 sequence is 15 residues long. Trimming at V came to 1 base and at J to 6 bases, leaving 8 bases not matched to a gene. CDR3 protein: CASSLISGGSSEAFF. The DNA for the CDR3 is TGTGCCAGCAGCTTGATTTCAGGGGGCTCATCTGAAGCTTTCTTT.

The CDR3 loop is CASSLLGLYSNQPQHF. DNA for the CDR3: TGTGCCAGCAGTCTCCTAGGACTATATAGCAATCAGCCCCAGCATTTT. The chain recombines TRBV6-6 with TRBJ1-5; D uncertain. The length of the CDR3 is 16 residues. The germline V gene has CDR1 MNHNY and CDR2 SVGAGI (reference sequence). Trimming shortened V by 5 bases and J by 0 bases, and 14 bases separated the two germline ends.

This chain links TRBV18 with TRBJ1-1; 9 bases line up with TRBD1. CDR1 and CDR2 (germline): KGHSH, LQKENI. The V gene end was trimmed by 3 bases and the J gene end by 2 bases; junction bases not matched to a gene: 4. The CDR3 is 15 amino acids. This CDR3 is CASSPRDRVNTEAFF. As DNA, the CDR3 is TGTGCCAGCTCACCCCGGGACAGGGTTAACACTGAAGCTTTCTTT.

The chain carries TRBV29-1 and TRBJ1-1, with 7 bases aligning to TRBD1. V shed 8 bases, J shed 0 bases, and the junction held 6 bases outside the gene matches. The germline V gene has CDR1 SQVTM and CDR2 ANQGSEA. The CDR3 contains 13 residues. The CDR3 DNA follows: TGCAGCTTGGACAGGCTCTTGAACACTGAAGCTTTCTTT. It translates to CSLDRLLNTEAFF.

The chain joins TRBV30 to TRBJ1-1; possibly TRBD1 for D (6 bases). The V gene's germline CDR1 is GTSNPN and CDR2 SVGIG (reference sequence). The V end lost 4 bases, the J end lost 6 bases, and 9 bases lay between the germline ends. The CDR3 is 11 residues long. The chain's CDR3 is CAWIHRAEAFF. The CDR3, as DNA: TGTGCCTGGATACACAGGGCTGAAGCTTTCTTT.

The V call is TRBV4-3, the J call TRBJ1-6; D gene unclear. The CDR3 extends over 13 amino acids. V lost 5 bases, J lost 9 bases, and 11 bases lay in between. Germline CDR1 reads LGHNA; CDR2 reads YSLEER. The CDR3 DNA is TGCGCCAGCAGCTCAGCTACGGGTTCACCCCTCCACTTT. Translation: CASSSATGSPLHF.

The V call is TRBV7-2, the J call TRBJ1-6; 8 bases agree with TRBD1. Germline lookup yields CDR1 SGHTA and CDR2 FQGNSA. This CDR3 comprises 16 residues. V shed 1 base, J shed 8 bases, and the junction held 7 bases outside the gene matches. CDR3 in DNA: TGTGCCAGCAGCTTAGATCCAGGGGGCAGTTATTCACCCCTCCACTTT. Protein sequence: CASSLDPGGSYSPLHF.

This rearrangement joins TRBV27 to TRBJ1-1; TRBD1 matches at 8 bases. Losses at the gene ends were 6 bases for V and 5 bases for J; bases not matched to a gene: 2. Germline V gene data show CDR1 as MNHEY and CDR2 as SMNVEV (reference sequence). The CDR3 has 12 amino acids. For the CDR3, the DNA is TGTGCCAGCAGAACAGGGGGAACTGAAGCTTTCTTT. This translates into CASRTGGTEAFF.

This clone was found a few times. The rearrangement links TRBV4-2 to TRBJ1-5; 10 nucleotides line up with TRBD1. Germline values: CDR1 LGHNA, CDR2 YNFKEQ. With V trimmed by 0 bases and J by 5 bases, 13 bases remained unmatched. The CDR3 covers 19 residues. In DNA, the CDR3 is TGTGCCAGCAGCCAAGATATCCGCCAGACAGGGGGCATCGATCAGCCCCAGCATTTT. Residues: CASSQDIRQTGGIDQPQHF.